This T cell receptor (beta chain) is from a study of shared clonotypes between healthy human individuals. At the level of the study: Three plates each covered CD4 naive and memory; CD8 naive two, CD8 memory one. Study conclusions and caveats: It was expected that sequencing depth would affect clonotype sharing among donors. Rarefaction exposed incomplete sorted-subset sequencing despite large depth.

Deletions cut 0 bases from V and 1 base from J, with 7 bases between. The CDR3 spans 14 residues. Germline loops: CDR1 SGHTA, CDR2 FQGTGA. As concerns this clone: What it recognizes is unknown. Other DNA variants within this sample encode the same CDR3.

Using approximately 200 ng DNA, 32,000 or so T cell genomes, the sorted-subset replicate PCRs were run. This table comes from immunoSEQ multiplex PCR, and its TCRdb copy is limited to in-frame clones, with some not included. The table includes about 2.4 million clones, roughly 93% detected once. The source material was naive CD4+ T cells from PBMCs. Subset defined: CD45RA+ positively selected. This sequence originates from a man between 18 and 29 years old in good health. Some clones in this sample may be carry-over from other donors' samples. V usage is TRBV7-3 and J usage is TRBJ2-7; perhaps TRBD2 as D (6 bases). The CDR3 DNA reads as TGTGCCAGCAGCTTAACTCGGGGGTCCTACGAGCAGTACTTC. This encodes CASSLTRGSYEQYF.